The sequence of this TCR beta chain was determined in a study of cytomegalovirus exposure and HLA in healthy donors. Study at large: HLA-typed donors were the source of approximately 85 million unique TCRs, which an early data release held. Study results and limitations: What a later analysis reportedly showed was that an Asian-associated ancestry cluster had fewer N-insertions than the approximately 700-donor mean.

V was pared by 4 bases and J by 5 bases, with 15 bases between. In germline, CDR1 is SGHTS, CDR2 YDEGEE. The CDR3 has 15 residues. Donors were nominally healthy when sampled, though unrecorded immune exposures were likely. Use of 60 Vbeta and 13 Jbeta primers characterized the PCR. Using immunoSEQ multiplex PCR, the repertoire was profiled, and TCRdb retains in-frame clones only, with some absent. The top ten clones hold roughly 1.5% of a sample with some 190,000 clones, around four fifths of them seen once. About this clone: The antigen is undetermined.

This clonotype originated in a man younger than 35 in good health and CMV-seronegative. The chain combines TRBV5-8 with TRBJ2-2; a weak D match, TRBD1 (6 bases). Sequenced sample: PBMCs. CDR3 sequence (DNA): TGTGCCAGCAGCAAATCGGGGACATCTACCGGGGAGCTGTTTTTT. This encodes CASSKSGTSTGELFF. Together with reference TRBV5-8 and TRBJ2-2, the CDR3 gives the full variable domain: EAGVTQSPTHLIKTRGQQATLRCSPISGHTSVYWYQQALGLGLQFLLWYDEGEERNRGNFPPRFSGRQFPNYSSELNVNALELEDSALYLCASSKSGTSTGELFFGEGSRLTVL.